The clone carrying this TCR beta chain was detected once. The assay was immunoSEQ multiplex PCR, and TCRdb's table has in-frame clones only and misses some. The top ten clones hold 6.5% to 8.5% of a sample with 450,000 to 500,000 clones, approximately 91% of them seen once. This entry belongs to a study of blood T cell repertoires in COVID-19. CDR1 SGHRS and CDR2 YFSETQ come from the germline V gene. V lost 4 bases and J 7 bases, leaving 11 bases between the germline ends. This CDR3 region has 12 residues. The sequencing sample was made of PBMCs or T cells enriched from blood (not recorded which). This TCR was sampled from a woman aged 60 to 75 who had recovered from COVID-19. The V call is TRBV5-1, the J call TRBJ1-2; no firm D call. CDR3 DNA: TGCGCCAGCAGCCTCGGGGTTTTTGGCTACACCTTC. It translates to CASSLGVFGYTF.